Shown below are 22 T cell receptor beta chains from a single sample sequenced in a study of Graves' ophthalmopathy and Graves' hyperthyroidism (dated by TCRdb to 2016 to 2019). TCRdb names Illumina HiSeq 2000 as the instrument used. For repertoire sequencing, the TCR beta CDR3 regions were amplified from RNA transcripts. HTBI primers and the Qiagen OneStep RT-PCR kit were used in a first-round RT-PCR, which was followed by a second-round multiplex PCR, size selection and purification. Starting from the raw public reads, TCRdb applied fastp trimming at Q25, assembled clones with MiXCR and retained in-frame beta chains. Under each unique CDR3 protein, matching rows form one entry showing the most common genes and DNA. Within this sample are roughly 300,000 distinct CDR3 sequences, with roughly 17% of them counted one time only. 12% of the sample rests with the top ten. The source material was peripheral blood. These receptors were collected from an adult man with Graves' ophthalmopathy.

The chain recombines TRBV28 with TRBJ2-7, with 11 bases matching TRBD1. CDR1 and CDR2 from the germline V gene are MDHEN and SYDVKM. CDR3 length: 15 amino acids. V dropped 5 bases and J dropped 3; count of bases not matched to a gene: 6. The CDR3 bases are TGTGCCAGCAGTCCCTGGGACAGGGGGAACTACGAGCAGTACTTC. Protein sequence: CASSPWDRGNYEQYF. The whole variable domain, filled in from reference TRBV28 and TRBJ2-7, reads DVKVTQSSRYLVKRTGEKVFLECVQDMDHENMFWYRQDPGLGLRLIYFSYDVKMKEKGDIPEGYSVSREKKERFSLILESASTNQTSMYLCASSPWDRGNYEQYFGPGTRLTVT.

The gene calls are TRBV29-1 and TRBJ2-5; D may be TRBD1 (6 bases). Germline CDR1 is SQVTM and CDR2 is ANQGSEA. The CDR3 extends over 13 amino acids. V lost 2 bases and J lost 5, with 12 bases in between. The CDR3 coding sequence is TGCAGCGTTGAATCAGGGGTTTTGGAGACCCAGTACTTC. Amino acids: CSVESGVLETQYF.

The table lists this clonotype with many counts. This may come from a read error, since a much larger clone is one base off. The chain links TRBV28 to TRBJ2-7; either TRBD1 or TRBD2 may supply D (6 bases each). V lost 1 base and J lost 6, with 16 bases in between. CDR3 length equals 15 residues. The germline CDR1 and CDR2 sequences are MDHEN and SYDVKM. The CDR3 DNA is TGTGCCAGCAGTTTATCTTCTGGGGGGCACTGCGAGCAGTACTTC. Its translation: CASSLSSGGHCEQYF. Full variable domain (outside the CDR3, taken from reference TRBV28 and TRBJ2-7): DVKVTQSSRYLVKRTGEKVFLECVQDMDHENMFWYRQDPGLGLRLIYFSYDVKMKEKGDIPEGYSVSREKKERFSLILESASTNQTSMYLCASSLSSGGHCEQYFGPGTRLTVT.

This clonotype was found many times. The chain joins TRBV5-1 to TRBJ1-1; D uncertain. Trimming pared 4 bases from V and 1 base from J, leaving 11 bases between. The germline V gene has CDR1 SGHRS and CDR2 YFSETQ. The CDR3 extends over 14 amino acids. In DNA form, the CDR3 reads TGCGCCAGCAGCCCTTCAGTTGGGAACACTGAAGCTTTCTTT. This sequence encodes CASSPSVGNTEAFF.

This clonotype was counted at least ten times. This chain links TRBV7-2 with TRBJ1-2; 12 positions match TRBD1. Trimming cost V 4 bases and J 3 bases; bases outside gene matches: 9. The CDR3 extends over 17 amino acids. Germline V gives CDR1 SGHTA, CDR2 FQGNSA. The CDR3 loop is CASSSPGTGGRDYGYTF. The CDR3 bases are TGTGCCAGCAGCTCTCCCGGGACAGGGGGCCGAGACTATGGCTACACCTTC.

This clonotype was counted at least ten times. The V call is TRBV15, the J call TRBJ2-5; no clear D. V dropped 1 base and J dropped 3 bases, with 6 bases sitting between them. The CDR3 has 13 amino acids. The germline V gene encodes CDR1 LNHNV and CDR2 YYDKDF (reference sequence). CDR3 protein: CATSRGNEETQYF. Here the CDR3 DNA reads TGTGCCACCAGCAGAGGTAACGAAGAGACCCAGTACTTC.

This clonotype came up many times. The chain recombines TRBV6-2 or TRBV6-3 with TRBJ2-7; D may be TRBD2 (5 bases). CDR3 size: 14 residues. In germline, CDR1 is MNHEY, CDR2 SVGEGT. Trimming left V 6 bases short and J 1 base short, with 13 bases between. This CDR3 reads CASSLEGGSYEQYF. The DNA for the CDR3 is TGTGCCAGCAGCCTTGAGGGCGGGTCCTACGAGCAGTACTTC.

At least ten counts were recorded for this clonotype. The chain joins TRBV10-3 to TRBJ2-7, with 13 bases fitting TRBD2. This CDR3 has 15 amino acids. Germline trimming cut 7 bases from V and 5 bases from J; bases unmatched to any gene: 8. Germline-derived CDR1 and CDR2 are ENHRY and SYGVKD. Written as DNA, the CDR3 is TGTGCCATCACCCCGGGACTAGCGGGATCAAACGAGCAGTACTTC. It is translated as CAITPGLAGSNEQYF.

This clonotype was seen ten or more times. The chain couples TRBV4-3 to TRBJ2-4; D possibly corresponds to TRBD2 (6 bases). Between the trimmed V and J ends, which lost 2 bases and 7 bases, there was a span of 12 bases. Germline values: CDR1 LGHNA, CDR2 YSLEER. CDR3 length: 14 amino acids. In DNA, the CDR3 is TGCGCCAGCAGCCAAAATCCAGGGAGGAACATTCAGTACTTC. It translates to CASSQNPGRNIQYF.

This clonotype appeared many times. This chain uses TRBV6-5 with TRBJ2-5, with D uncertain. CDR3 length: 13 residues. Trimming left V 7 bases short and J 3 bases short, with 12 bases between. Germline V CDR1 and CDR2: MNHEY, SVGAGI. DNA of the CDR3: TGTGCCAGCATTACGACTGTGGAAGAGACCCAGTACTTC. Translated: CASITTVEETQYF.

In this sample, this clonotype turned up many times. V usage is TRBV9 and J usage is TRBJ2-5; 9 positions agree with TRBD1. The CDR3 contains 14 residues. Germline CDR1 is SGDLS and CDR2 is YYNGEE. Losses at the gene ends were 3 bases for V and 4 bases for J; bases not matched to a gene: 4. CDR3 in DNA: TGTGCCAGCAGCGGGGGGACAGGGTTAGAGACCCAGTACTTC. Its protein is CASSGGTGLETQYF.

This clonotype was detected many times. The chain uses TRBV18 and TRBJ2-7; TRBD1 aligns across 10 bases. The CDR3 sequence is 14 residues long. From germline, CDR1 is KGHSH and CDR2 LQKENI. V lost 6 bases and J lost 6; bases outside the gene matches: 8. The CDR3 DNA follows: TGTGCCAGCTCCCGGACAGGGGGACAGGGCGAGCAGTACTTC. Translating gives CASSRTGGQGEQYF. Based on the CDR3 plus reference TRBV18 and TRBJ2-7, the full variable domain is NAGVMQNPRHLVRRRGQEARLRCSPMKGHSHVYWYRQLPEEGLKFMVYLQKENIIDESGMPKERFSAEFPKEGPSILRIQQVVRGDSAAYFCASSRTGGQGEQYFGPGTRLTVT.

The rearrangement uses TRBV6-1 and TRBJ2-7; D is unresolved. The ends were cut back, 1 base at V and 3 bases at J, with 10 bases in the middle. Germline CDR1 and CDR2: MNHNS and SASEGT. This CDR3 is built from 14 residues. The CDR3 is CASSEGWQVYEQYF. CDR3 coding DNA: TGTGCCAGCAGTGAAGGTTGGCAGGTCTACGAGCAGTACTTC.

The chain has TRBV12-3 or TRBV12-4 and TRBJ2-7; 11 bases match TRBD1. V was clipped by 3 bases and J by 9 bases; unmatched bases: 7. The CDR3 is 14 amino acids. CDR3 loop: CASSFNGQGAVQYF. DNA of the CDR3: TGTGCCAGCAGTTTTAACGGACAGGGGGCGGTGCAGTACTTC.

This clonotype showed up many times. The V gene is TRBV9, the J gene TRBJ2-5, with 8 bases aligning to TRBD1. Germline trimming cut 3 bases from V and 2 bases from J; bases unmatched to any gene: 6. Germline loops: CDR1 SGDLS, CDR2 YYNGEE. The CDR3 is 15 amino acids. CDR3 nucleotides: TGTGCCAGCAGCGAGGAGGACAGGGCGCAAGAGACCCAGTACTTC. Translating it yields CASSEEDRAQETQYF.

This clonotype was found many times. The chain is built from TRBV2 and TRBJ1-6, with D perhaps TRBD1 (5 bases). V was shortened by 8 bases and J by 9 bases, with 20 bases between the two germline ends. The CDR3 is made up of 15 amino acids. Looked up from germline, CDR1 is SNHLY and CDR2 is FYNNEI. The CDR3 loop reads CASRISSGVSSPLHF. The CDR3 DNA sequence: TGTGCCAGCCGAATAAGCTCGGGGGTTAGTTCACCCCTCCACTTT.

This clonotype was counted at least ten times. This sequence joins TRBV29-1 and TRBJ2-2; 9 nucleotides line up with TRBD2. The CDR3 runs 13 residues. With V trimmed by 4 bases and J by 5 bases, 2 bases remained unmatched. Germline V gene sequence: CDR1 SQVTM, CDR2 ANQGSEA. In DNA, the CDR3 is TGCAGCGTTGGGCGGGAGGGGACCGGGGAGCTGTTTTTT. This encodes CSVGREGTGELFF.

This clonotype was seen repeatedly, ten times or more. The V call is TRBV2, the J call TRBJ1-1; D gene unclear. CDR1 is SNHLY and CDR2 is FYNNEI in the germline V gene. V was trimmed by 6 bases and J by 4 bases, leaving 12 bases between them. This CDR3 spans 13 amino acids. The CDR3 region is CASRFDPATEAFF. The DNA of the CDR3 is TGTGCCAGCAGATTCGACCCGGCCACTGAAGCTTTCTTT.

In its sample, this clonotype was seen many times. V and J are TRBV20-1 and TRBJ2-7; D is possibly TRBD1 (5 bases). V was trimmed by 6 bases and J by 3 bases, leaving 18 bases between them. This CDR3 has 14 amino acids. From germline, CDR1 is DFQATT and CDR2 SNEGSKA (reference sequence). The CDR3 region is CSAIPNRLDYEQYF. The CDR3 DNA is TGCAGTGCCATTCCAAACAGGTTAGACTACGAGCAGTACTTC.

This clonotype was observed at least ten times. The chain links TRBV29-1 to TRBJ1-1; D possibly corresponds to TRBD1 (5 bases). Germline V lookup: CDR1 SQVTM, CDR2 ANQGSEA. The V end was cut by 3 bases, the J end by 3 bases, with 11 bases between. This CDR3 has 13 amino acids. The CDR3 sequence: CSVDTGRYTEAFF. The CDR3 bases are TGCAGCGTTGATACAGGAAGGTACACTGAAGCTTTCTTT.

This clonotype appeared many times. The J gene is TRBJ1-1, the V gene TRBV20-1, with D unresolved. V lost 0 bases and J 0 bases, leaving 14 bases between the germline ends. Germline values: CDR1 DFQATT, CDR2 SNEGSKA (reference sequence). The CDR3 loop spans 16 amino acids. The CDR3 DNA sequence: TGCAGTGCTAGAGATTCGGCGGGTATCATGAACACTGAAGCTTTCTTT. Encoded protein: CSARDSAGIMNTEAFF.

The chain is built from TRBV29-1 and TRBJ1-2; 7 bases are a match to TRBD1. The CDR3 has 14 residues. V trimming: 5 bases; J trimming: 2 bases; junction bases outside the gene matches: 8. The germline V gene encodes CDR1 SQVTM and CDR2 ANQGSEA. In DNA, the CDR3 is TGCAGCGTTCGTCAACAGGGGACCAACTATGGCTACACCTTC. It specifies CSVRQQGTNYGYTF.